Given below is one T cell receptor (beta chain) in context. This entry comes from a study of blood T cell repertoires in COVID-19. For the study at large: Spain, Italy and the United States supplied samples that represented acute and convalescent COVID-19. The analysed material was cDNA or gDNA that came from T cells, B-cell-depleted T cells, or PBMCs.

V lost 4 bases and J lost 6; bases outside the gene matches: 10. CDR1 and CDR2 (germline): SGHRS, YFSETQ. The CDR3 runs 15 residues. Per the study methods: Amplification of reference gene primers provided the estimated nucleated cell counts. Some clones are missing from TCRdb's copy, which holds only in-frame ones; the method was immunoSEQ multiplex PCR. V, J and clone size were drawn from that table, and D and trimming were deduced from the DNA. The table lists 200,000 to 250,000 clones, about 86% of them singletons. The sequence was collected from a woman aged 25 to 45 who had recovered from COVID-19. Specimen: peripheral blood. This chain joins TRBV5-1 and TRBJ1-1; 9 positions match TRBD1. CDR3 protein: CASSPPGQGSSEAFF. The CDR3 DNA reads TGCGCCAGCAGCCCTCCGGGACAGGGCTCTTCTGAAGCTTTCTTT.